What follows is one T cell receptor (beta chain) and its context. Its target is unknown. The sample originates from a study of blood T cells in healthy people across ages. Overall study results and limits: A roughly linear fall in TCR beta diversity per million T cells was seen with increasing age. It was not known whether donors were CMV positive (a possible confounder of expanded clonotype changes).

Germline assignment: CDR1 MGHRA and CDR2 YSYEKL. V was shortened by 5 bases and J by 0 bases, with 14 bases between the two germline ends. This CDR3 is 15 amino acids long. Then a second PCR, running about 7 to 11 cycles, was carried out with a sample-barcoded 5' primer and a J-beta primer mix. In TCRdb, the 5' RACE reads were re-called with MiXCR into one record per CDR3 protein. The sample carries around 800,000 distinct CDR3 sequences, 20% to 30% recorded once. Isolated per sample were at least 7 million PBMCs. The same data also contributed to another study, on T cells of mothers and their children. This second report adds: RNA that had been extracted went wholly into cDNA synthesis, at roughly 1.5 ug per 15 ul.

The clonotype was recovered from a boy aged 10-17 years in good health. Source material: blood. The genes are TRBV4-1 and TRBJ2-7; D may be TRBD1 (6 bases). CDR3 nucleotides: TGCGCCAGCAGCTGGGGACAAACGAGCTCCTACGAGCAGTACTTC. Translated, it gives CASSWGQTSSYEQYF.